This T cell receptor beta chain derives from a study of cytomegalovirus exposure and HLA in healthy donors. Study-level information: Per a later analysis, the approximately 700 first-cohort and some 110 validation repertoires shared one platform. Study-wide points: Clusters of TCRs from the first cohort tended to co-occur in the 130 or so validation repertoires (as a later analysis found). The authors listed around 150 TCR beta chains as cytomegalovirus-associated.

With regard to this clone: Its antigen is unidentified.

This table comes from immunoSEQ multiplex PCR, and its TCRdb copy is limited to in-frame clones, with some not included. The sample shows fewer than 200,000 clones, about 90% of them seen only once. Germline CDR1 is LNHDA and CDR2 is SQIVND (reference sequence). Trimming cost V 3 bases and J 9 bases, with 16 bases left between them. There are 14 residues in the CDR3. This sequence originates from a young woman in good health and CMV-seropositive. Sequencing input: PBMCs. The chain carries TRBV19 and TRBJ2-3; perhaps TRBD1 as D (5 bases). CDR3 DNA sequence: TGTGCCAGTAGTATGGCCCAGGGTCTGGGGACGCAGTATTTT. The encoded protein is CASSMAQGLGTQYF.